This T cell receptor (beta chain) was sequenced during a study of blood T cell repertoires in COVID-19. The repertoire was sequenced with immunoSEQ multiplex PCR; TCRdb's copy has only in-frame clones and lacks some. The data contain 250,000 to 300,000 clones, 85% to 90% of them singletons. The CDR3 is 12 amino acids. V was clipped by 5 bases and J by 1 base, with 5 bases between them. The germline V gene encodes CDR1 MNHEY and CDR2 SVGAGI. Sequencing was performed on peripheral blood. The J gene is TRBJ1-1, the V gene TRBV6-5; D remains ambiguous. This sequence originates from a woman in her sixties or seventies with COVID-19, enrolled during active disease. CDR3 coding DNA: TGTGCCAGCAGTAGCACGAACACTGAAGCTTTCTTT. Translation: CASSSTNTEAFF.